This TCR beta chain was sequenced for a study of cytomegalovirus exposure and HLA in healthy donors. This CDR3 spans 13 amino acids. Germline assignment: CDR1 MNHEY and CDR2 SMNVEV (reference sequence). Trimming took 4 bases from V and 6 from J, leaving 12 bases between them. The PCR ran on 60 Vbeta and 13 Jbeta primers. Generated by immunoSEQ multiplex PCR, the TCRdb table keeps only in-frame clones and is missing some. In the table there are roughly 110,000 clones, more than 60% of which are singletons. The V gene is TRBV27, the J gene TRBJ1-2; tentative D call: TRBD1 (6 bases). The sequencing sample was made of PBMCs. This receptor was taken from a female donor in good health and CMV-seronegative. CDR3 residues: CASSYSGTNGYTF. For the CDR3, the DNA is TGTGCCAGCAGTTATTCCGGGACAAATGGCTACACCTTC.